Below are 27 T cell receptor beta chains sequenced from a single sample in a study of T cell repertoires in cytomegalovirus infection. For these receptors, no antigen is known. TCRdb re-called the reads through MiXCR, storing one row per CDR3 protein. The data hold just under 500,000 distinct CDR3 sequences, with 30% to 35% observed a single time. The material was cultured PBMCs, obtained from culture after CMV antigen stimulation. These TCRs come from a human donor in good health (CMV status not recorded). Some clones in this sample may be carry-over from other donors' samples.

The DNA of the CDR3 is TGTGCCAGCAGATCGGACAGTCTCACAGATACGCAGTATTTT. Translated, it gives CASRSDSLTDTQYF. The V gene is TRBV5-4, the J gene TRBJ2-3; TRBD1 might be the D (6 bases). Trimming cost V 5 bases and J 2 bases, with 12 bases left between them. CDR1 is SGHNT and CDR2 is YYREEE in the germline V gene (reference sequence). The CDR3 runs to 14 residues.

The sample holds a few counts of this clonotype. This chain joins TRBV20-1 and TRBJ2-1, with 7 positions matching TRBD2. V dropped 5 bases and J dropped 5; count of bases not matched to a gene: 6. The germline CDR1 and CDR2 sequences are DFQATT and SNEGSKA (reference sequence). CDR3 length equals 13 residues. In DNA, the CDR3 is TGCAGTGCTTGGACTAGTTTTGACAATGAGCAGTTCTTC. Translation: CSAWTSFDNEQFF.

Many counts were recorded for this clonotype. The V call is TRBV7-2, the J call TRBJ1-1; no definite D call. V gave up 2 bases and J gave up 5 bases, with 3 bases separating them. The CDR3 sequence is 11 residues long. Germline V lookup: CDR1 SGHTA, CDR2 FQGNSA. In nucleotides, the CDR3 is TGTGCCAGCAGCTTAATGACTGAAGCTTTCTTT. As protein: CASSLMTEAFF.

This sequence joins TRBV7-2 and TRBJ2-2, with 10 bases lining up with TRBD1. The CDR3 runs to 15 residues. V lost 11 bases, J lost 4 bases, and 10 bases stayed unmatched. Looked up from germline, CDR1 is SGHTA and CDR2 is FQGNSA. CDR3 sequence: CAPQDRGRVTGELFF. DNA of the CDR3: TGTGCCCCCCAAGACAGGGGGCGGGTCACCGGGGAGCTGTTTTTT. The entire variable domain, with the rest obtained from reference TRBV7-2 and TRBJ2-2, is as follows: GAGVSQSPSNKVTEKGKDVELRCDPISGHTALYWYRQSLGQGLEFLIYFQGNSAPDKSGLPSDRFSAERTGGSVSTLTIQRTQQEDSAVYLCAPQDRGRVTGELFFGEGSRLTVL.

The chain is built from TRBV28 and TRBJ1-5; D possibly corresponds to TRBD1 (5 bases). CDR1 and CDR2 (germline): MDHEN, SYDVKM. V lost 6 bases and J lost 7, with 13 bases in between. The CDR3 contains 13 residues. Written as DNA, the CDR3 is TGTGCCAGCAGGTATGACAGAACCCAGCCCCAGCATTTT. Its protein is CASRYDRTQPQHF.

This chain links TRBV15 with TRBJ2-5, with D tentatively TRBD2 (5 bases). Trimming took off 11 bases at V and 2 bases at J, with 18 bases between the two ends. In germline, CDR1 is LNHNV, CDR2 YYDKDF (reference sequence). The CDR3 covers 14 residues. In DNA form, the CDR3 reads TGTGCCGCAGAGACTGGAGGAGGTCAAGAGACCCAGTACTTC. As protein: CAAETGGGQETQYF. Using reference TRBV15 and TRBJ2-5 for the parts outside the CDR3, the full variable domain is DAMVIQNPRYQVTQFGKPVTLSCSQTLNHNVMYWYQQKSSQAPKLLFHYYDKDFNNEADTPDNFQSRRPNTSFCFLDIRSPGLGDTAMYLCAAETGGGQETQYFGPGTRLLVL.

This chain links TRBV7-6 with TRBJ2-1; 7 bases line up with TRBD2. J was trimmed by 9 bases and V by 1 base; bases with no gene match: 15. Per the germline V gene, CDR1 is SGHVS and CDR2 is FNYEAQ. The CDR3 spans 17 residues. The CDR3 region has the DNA TGTGCCAGCAGCTTAGGGCCCCTCTTTGGGAGGGCCGGTGAGCAGTTCTTC. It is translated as CASSLGPLFGRAGEQFF.

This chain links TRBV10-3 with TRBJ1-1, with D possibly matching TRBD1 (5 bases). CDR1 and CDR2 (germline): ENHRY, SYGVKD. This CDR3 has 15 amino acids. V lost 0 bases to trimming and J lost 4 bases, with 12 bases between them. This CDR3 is CAISESGGFGTEAFF. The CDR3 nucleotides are TGTGCCATCAGTGAGTCGGGGGGATTCGGCACTGAAGCTTTCTTT.

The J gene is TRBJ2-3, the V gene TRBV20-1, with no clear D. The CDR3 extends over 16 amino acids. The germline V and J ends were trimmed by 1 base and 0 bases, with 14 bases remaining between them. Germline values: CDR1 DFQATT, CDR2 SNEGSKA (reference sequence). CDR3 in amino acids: CSARVTPVISTDTQYF. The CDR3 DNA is TGCAGTGCTAGAGTTACCCCAGTGATCAGCACAGATACGCAGTATTTT.

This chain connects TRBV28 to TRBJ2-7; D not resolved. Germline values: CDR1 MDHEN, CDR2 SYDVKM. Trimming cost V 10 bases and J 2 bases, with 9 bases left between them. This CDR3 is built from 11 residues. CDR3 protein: CATRHAYEQYF. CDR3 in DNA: TGTGCCACCCGGCACGCCTACGAGCAGTACTTC. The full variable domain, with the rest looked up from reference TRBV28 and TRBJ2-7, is DVKVTQSSRYLVKRTGEKVFLECVQDMDHENMFWYRQDPGLGLRLIYFSYDVKMKEKGDIPEGYSVSREKKERFSLILESASTNQTSMYLCATRHAYEQYFGPGTRLTVT.

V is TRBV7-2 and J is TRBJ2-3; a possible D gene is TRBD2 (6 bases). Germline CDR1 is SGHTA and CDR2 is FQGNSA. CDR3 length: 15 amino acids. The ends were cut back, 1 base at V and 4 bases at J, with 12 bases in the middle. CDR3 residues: CASSLDGSGADTQYF. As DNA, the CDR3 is TGTGCCAGCAGCTTAGACGGGAGCGGAGCAGATACGCAGTATTTT. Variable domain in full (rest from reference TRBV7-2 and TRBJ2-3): GAGVSQSPSNKVTEKGKDVELRCDPISGHTALYWYRQSLGQGLEFLIYFQGNSAPDKSGLPSDRFSAERTGGSVSTLTIQRTQQEDSAVYLCASSLDGSGADTQYFGPGTRLTVL.

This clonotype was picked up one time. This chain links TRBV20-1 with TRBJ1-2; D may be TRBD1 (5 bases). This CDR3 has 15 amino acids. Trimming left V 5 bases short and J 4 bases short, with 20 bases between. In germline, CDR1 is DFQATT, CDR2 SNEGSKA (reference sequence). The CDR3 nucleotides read TGCAGTGCTTCTGTACGGGGGGTTGGGGGCTATGGCTACACCTTC. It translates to CSASVRGVGGYGYTF.

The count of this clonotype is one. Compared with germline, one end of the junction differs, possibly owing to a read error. The DNA for the CDR3 is TGTGCCAGCAGCTCCACACAAGGACAGGGAGGCTATGGCTACACATTC. This sequence encodes CASSSTQGQGGYGYTF. The chain uses TRBV12-3 or TRBV12-4 and TRBJ1-2; 8 bases are shared with TRBD1. The CDR3 is made up of 16 amino acids.

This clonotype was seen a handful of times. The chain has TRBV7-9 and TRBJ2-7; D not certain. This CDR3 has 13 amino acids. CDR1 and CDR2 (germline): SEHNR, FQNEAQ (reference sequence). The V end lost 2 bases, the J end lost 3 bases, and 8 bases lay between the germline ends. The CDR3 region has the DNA TGTGCCAGCAGCTTAAAGAACGACTACGAGCAGTACTTC. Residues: CASSLKNDYEQYF.

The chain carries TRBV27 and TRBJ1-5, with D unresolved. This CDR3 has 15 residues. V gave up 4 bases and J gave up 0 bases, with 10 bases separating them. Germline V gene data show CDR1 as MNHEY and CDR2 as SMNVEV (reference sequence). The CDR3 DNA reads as TGTGCCAGCAGTTACGAGGGATATAGCAATCAGCCCCAGCATTTT. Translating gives CASSYEGYSNQPQHF.

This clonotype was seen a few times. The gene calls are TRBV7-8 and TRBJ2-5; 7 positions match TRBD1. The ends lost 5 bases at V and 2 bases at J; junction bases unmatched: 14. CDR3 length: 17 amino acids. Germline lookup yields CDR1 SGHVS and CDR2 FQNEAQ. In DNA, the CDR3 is TGTGCCAGCAGCCGCAATGTGGGACAGACGAAACAAGAGACCCAGTACTTC. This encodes CASSRNVGQTKQETQYF.

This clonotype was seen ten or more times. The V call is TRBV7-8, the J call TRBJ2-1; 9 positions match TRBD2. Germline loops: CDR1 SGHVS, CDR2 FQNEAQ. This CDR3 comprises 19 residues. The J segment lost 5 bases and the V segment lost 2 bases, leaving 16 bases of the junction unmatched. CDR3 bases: TGTGCCAGCAGCTTAAGGTTCTTAGCGGGAGTAAGTCGTAACAATGAGCAGTTCTTC. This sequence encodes CASSLRFLAGVSRNNEQFF. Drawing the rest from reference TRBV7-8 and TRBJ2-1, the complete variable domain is GAGVSQSPRYKVAKRGQDVALRCDPISGHVSLFWYQQALGQGPEFLTYFQNEAQLDKSGLPSDRFFAERPEGSVSTLKIQRTQQEDSAVYLCASSLRFLAGVSRNNEQFFGPGTRLTVL.

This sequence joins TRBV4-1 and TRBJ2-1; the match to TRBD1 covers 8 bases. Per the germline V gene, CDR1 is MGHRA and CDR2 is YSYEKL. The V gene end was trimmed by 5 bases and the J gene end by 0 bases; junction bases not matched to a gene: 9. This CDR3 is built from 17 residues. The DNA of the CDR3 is TGCGCCAGCAGCTTGCGGACAGGGAGGAGCTCCTACAATGAGCAGTTCTTC. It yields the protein CASSLRTGRSSYNEQFF.

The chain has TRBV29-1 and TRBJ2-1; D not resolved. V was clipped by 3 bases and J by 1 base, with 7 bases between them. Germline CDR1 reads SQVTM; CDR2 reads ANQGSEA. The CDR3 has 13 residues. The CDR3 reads CSVEERSYNEQFF. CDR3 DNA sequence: TGCAGCGTTGAGGAGAGATCCTACAATGAGCAGTTCTTC.

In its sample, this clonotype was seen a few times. CDR3 amino acids: CASSRSFHNSPLHF. The CDR3, as DNA: TGTGCCAGCAGCCGGTCCTTTCATAATTCACCCCTCCACTTT. The J gene is TRBJ1-6, the V gene TRBV27, with D hard to call. V was clipped by 6 bases and J by 5 bases, with 11 bases between them. The CDR3 spans 14 residues. Germline lookup yields CDR1 MNHEY and CDR2 SMNVEV (reference sequence).

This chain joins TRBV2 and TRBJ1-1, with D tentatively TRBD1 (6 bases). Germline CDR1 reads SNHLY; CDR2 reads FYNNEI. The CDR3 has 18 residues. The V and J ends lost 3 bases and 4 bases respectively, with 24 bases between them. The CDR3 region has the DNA TGTGCCAGCAGTGAGGGGTTCGACCGGGAAAGGGGGTCCACTGAAGCTTTCTTT. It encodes CASSEGFDRERGSTEAFF.

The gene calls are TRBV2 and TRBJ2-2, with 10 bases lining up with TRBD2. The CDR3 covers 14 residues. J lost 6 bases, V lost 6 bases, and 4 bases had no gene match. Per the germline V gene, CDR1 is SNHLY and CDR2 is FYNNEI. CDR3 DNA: TGTGCCAGCAGGGATGGACTAGCGGCCGGGGAGCTGTTTTTT. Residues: CASRDGLAAGELFF.

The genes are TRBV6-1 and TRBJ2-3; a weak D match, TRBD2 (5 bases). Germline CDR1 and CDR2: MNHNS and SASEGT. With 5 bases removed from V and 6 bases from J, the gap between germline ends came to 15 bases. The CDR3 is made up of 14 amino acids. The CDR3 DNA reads TGTGCCAGCAGTTACGTACAGAGAGGGGATACGCAGTATTTT. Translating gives CASSYVQRGDTQYF.

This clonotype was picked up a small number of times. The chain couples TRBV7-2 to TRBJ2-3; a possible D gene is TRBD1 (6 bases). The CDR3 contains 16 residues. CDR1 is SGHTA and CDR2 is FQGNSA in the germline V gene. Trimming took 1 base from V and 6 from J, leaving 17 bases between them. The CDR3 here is CASSLGGGTSSDTQYF. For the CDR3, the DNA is TGTGCCAGCAGCTTAGGAGGGGGTACTAGTAGTGATACGCAGTATTTT.

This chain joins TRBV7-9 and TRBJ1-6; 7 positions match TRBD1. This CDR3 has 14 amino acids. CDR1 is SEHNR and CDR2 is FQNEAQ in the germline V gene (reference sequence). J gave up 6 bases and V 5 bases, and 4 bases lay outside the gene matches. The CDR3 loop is CASSLGGLNSPLHF. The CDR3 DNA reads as TGTGCCAGCAGCCTAGGGGGCCTTAATTCACCCCTCCACTTT. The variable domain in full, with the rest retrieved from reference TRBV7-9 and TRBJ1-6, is DTGVSQNPRHKITKRGQNVTFRCDPISEHNRLYWYRQTLGQGPEFLTYFQNEAQLEKSRLLSDRFSAERPKGSFSTLEIQRTEQGDSAMYLCASSLGGLNSPLHFGNGTRLTVT.

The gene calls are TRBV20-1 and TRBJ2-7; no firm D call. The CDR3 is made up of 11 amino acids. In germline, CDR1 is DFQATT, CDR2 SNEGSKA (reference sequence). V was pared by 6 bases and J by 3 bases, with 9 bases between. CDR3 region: CSARLHYEQYF. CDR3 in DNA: TGCAGTGCACGACTTCACTACGAGCAGTACTTC.

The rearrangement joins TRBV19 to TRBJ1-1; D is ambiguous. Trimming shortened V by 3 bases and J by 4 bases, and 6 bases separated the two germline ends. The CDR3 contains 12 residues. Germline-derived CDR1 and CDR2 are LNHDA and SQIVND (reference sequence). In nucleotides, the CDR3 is TGTGCCAGTAGTATCGGGCTCACTGAAGCTTTCTTT. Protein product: CASSIGLTEAFF.